The sequence of this T cell receptor (beta chain) was determined in a study of blood T cell repertoires in COVID-19. At the level of the study: Whether acute or convalescent, the COVID-19 samples came from the United States, Italy and Spain. The cDNA or gDNA used as material had been derived from T cells, B-cell-depleted T cells, or PBMCs.

In the authors' workflow: Estimation of nucleated cell counts relied on the amplification of reference gene primers. Profiled with immunoSEQ multiplex PCR; TCRdb holds only in-frame clones, not every one. That table furnishes V, J and clone size, whereas the DNA furnished D and trimming. The data contain about 160,000 clones, 70% to 90% of them seen just once; the ten biggest clones take up 9.5% to 13%. The V segment lost 1 base and the J segment 0 bases; nucleotides outside the gene matches: 8. Germline CDR1 is SGHAT and CDR2 is FQNNGV. The CDR3 extends over 17 amino acids. This sequence was found in a human donor in a cohort sampled during active COVID-19. The chain carries TRBV11-2 and TRBJ2-7; 8 positions match TRBD2. The sample consisted of peripheral blood. CDR3 sequence: CASSLVTLAASSYEQYF. The CDR3 DNA reads TGTGCCAGCAGCTTAGTAACACTAGCGGCCAGCTCCTACGAGCAGTACTTC.